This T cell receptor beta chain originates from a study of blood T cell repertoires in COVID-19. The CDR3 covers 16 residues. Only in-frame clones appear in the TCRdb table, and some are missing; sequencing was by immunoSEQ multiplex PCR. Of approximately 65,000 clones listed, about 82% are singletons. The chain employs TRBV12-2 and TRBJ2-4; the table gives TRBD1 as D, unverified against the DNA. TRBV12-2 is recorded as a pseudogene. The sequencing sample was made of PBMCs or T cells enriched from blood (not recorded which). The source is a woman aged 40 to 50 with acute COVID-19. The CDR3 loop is CASRVGQPLAKNIQYF. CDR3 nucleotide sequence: TGTGCAAGTCGTGTTGGACAGCCTCTAGCCAAAAACATTCAGTACTTC.